The T cell receptor beta chain described here comes from a study of beta chain features in type 1 diabetes. Germline CDR1 reads KGHSH; CDR2 reads LQKENI. Trimming stripped 0 bases from V and 2 bases from J, with 11 bases between. The CDR3 totals 16 residues. As every portion of the isolated RNA was reverse transcribed, the sequencing read expressed TCRB transcripts. Data came from immunoSEQ multiplex PCR; TCRdb stores just in-frame clones and leaves some out. The sample records 250,000 to 350,000 clones, approximately 15% being singletons. As for this clone: The sample contains more than one DNA sequence encoding this CDR3.

This TCR derives from a man aged 25 to 40 in good health. Specimen: central memory CD4+ T cells from blood. This chain joins TRBV18 and TRBJ1-5, with no clear D. For the CDR3, the DNA is TGTGCCAGCTCACCACCCAGTGGCCAGGGCAATCAGCCCCAGCATTTT. Encoded protein: CASSPPSGQGNQPQHF.